What follows are 3 T cell receptor beta chains derived from one specimen sequenced in a study of cytomegalovirus exposure and HLA in healthy donors. The study ran its PCR with 60 Vbeta and 13 Jbeta primers. Only in-frame clones appear in the TCRdb table, and some are missing; sequencing was by immunoSEQ multiplex PCR. Among about 160,000 clones, approximately 72% were seen once, and the ten largest hold around 2.5%. Sequences were obtained from PBMCs. These receptors were taken from a female donor in good health and CMV-seronegative.

This sequence joins TRBV7-2 and TRBJ1-2; 10 bases map to TRBD1. CDR3 size: 16 residues. Germline assignment: CDR1 SGHTA and CDR2 FQGNSA. After removal of 2 bases from V and 3 bases from J, the junction contained 6 bases not matched to a gene. The CDR3 DNA follows: TGTGCCAGCAGCTTATTCGGGACAGGGGTCTACTATGGCTACACCTTC. Protein product: CASSLFGTGVYYGYTF.

The chain combines TRBV11-2 with TRBJ2-7; TRBD1 matches at 8 bases. Germline assignment: CDR1 SGHAT and CDR2 FQNNGV. The CDR3 runs to 17 residues. V shed 5 bases, J shed 0 bases, and the junction held 12 bases outside the gene matches. The DNA for the CDR3 is TGTGCCAGCAGCCCCCCAGTGGGGCAGGGGGCCTCCTACGAGCAGTACTTC. Its translation is CASSPPVGQGASYEQYF.

The chain has TRBV9 and TRBJ2-3; TRBD2 aligns across 11 bases. The CDR3 consists of 14 residues. Losses at the gene ends were 3 bases for V and 4 bases for J; bases not matched to a gene: 1. Germline V gene sequence: CDR1 SGDLS, CDR2 YYNGEE. DNA of the CDR3: TGTGCCAGCAGCGCGACTAGCGGGGCAGATACGCAGTATTTT. It codes for CASSATSGADTQYF.